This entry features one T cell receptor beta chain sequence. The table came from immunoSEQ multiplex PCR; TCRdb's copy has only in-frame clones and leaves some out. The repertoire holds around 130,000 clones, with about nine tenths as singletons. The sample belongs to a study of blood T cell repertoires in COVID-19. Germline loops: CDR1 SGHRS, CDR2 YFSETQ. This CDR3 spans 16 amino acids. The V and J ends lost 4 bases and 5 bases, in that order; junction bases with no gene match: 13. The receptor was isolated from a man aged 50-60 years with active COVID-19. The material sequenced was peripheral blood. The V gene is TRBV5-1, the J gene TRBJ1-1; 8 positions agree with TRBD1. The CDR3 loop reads CASSVGGRGRETEAFF. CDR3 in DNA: TGCGCCAGCAGCGTAGGAGGCAGGGGGCGCGAGACTGAAGCTTTCTTT.